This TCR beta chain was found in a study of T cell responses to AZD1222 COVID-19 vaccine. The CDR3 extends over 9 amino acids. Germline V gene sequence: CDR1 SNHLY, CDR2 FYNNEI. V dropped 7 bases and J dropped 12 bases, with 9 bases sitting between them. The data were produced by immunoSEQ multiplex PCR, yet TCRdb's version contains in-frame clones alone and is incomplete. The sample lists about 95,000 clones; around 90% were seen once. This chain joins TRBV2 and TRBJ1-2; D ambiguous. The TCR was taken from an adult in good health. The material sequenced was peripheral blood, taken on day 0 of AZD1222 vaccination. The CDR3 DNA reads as TGTGCCAGCAACTCCCCCCACACCTTC. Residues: CASNSPHTF. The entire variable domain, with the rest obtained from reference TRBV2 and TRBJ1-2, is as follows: EPEVTQTPSHQVTQMGQEVILRCVPISNHLYFYWYRQILGQKVEFLVSFYNNEISEKSEIFDDQFSVERPDGSNFTLKIRSTKLEDSAMYFCASNSPHTFGSGTRLTVV.